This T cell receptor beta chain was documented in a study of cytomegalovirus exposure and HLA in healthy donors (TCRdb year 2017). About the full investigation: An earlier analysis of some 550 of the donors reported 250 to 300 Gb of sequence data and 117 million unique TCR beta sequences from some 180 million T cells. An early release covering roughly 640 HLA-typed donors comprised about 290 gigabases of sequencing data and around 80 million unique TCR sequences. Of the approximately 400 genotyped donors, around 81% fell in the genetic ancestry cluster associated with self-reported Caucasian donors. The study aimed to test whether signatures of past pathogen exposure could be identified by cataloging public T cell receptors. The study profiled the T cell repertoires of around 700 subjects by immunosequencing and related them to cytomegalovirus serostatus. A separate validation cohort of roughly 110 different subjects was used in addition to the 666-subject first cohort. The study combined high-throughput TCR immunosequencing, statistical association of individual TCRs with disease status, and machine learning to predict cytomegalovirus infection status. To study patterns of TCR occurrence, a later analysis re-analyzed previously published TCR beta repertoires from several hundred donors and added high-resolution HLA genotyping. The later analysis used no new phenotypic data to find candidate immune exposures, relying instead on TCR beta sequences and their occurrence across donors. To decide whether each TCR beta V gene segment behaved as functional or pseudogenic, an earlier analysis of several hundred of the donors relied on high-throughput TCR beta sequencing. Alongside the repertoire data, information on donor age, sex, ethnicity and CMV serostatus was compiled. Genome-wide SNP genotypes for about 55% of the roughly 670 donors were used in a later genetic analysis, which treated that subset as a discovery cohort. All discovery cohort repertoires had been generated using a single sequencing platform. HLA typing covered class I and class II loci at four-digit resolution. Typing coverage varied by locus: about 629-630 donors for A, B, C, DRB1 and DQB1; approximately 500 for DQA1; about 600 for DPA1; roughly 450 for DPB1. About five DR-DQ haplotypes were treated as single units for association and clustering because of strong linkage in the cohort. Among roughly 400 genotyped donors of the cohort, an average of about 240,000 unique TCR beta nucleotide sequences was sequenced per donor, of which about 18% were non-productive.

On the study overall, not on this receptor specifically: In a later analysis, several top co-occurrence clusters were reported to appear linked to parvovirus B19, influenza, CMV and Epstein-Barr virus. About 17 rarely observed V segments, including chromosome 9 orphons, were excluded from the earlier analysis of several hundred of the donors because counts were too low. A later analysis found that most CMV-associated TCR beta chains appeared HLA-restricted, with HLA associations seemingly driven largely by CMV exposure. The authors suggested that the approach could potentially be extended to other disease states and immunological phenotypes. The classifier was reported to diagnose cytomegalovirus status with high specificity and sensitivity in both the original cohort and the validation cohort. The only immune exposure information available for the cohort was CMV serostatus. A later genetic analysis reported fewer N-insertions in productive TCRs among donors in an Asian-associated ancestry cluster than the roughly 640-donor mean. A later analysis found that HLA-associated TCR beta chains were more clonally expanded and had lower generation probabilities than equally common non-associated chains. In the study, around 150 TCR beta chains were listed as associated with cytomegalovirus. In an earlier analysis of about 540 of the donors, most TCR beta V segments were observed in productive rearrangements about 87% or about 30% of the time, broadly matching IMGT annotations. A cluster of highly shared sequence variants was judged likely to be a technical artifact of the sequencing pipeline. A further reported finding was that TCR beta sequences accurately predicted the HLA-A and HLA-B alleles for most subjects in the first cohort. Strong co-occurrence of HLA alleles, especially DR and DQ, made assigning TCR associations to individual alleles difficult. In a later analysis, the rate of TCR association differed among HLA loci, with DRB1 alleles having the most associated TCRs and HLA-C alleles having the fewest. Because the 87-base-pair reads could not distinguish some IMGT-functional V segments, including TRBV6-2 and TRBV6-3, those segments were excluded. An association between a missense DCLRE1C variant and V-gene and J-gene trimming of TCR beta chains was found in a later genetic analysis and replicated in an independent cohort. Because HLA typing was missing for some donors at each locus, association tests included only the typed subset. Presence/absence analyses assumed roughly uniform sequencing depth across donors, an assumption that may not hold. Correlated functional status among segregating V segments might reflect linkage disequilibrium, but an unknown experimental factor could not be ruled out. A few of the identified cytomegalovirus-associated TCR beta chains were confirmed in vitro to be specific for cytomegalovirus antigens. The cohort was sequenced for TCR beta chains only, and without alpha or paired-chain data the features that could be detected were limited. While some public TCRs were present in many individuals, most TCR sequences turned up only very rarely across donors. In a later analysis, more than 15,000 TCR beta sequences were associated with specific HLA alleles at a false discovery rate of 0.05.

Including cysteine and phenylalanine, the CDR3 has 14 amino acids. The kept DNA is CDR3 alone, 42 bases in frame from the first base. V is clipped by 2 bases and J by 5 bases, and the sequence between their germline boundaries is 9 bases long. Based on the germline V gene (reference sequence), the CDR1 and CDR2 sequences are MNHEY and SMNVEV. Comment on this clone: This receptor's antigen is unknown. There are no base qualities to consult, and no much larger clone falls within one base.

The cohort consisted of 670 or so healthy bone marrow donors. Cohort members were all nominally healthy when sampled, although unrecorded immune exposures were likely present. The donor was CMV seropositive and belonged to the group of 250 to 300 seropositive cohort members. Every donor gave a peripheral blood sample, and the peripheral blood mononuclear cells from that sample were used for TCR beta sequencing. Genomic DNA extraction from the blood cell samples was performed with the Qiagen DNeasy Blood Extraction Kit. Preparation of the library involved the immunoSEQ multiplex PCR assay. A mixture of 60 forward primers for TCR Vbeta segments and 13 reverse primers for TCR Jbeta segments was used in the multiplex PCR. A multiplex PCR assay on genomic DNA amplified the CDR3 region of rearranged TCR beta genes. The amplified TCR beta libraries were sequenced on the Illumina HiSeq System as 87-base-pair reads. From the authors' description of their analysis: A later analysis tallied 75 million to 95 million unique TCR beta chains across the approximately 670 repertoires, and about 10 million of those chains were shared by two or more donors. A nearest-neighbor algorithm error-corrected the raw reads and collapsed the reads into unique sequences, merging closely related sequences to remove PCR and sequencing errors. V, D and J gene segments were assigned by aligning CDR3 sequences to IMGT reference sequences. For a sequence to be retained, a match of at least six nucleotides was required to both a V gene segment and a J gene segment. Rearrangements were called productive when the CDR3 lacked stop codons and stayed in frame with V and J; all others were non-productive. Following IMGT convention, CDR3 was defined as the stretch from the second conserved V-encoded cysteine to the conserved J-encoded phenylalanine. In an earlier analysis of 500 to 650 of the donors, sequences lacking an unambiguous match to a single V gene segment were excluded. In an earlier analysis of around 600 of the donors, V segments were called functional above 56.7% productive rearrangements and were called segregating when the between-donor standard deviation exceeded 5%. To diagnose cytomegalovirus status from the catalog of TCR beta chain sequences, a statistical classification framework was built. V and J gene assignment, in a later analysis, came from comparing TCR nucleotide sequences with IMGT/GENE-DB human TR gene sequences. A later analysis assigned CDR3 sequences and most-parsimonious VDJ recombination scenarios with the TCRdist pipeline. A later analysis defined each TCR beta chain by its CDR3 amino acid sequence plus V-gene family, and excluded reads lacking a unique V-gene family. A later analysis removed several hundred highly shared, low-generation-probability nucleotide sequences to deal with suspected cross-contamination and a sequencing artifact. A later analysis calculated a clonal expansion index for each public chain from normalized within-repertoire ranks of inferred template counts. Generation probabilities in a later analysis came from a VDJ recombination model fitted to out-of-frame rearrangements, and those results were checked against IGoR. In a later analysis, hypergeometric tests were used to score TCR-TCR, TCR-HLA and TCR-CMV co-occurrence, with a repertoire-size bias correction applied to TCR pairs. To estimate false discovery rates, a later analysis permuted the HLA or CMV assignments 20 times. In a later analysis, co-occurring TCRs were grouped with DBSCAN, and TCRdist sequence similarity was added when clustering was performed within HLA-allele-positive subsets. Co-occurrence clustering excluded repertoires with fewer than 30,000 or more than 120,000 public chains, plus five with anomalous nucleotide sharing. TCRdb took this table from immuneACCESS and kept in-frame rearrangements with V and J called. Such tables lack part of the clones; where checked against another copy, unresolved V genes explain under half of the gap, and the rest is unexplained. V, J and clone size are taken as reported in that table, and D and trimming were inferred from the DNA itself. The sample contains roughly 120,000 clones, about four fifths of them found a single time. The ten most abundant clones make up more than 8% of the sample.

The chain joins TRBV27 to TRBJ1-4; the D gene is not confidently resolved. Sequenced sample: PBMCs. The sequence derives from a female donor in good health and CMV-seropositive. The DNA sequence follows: TGTGCCAGCAGTTTAATCGGCAGGAATGAAAAACTGTTTTTT. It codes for CASSLIGRNEKLFF. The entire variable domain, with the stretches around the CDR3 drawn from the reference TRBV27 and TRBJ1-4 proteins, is EAQVTQNPRYLITVTGKKLTVTCSQNMNHEYMSWYRQDPGLGLRQIYYSMNVEVTDKGDVPEGYKVSRKEKRNFPLILESPSPNQTSLYFCASSLIGRNEKLFFGSGTQLSVL.